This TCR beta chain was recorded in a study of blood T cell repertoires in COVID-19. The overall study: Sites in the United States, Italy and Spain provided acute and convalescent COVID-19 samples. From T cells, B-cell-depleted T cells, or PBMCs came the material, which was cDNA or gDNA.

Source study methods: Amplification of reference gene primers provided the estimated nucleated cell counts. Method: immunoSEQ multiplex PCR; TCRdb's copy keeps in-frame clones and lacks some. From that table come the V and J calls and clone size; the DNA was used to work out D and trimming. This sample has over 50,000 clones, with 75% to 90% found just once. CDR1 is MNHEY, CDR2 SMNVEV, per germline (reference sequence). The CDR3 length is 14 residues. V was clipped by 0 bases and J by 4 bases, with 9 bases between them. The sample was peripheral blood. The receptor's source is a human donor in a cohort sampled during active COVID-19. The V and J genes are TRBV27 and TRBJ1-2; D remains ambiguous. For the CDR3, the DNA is TGTGCCAGCAGTTTATCCGGGTTCGGCTATGGCTACACCTTC. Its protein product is CASSLSGFGYGYTF.